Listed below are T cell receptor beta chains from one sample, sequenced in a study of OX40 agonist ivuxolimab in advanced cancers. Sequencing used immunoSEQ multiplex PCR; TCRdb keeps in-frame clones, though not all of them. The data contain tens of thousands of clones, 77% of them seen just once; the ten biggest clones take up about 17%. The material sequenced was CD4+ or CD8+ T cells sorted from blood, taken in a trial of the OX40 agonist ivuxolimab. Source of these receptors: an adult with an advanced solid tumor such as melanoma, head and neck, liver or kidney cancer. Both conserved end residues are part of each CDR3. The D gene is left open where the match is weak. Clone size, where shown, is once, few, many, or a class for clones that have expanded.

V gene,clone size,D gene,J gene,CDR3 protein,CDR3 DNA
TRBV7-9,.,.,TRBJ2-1,CASTRGLSEQFF,TGTGCCAGCACCCGGGGGCTAAGTGAGCAGTTCTTC
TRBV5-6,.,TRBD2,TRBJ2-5,CASGVAGGRAETQYF,TGTGCCAGCGGGGTAGCGGGGGGGCGAGCAGAGACCCAGTACTTC
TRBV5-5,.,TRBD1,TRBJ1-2,CASSLATGGPSSNYGYTF,TGTGCCAGCAGCTTGGCGACAGGGGGCCCATCATCTAACTATGGCTACACCTTC
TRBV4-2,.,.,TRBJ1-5,CASSQERGAGQPQHF,TGTGCCAGCAGCCAAGAGCGGGGGGCGGGTCAGCCCCAGCATTTT
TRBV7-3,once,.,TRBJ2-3,CASSLSQSGRGTQYF,TGTGCCAGCAGCTTAAGCCAGTCGGGACGGGGTACGCAGTATTTT
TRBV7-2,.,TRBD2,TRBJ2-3,CASSLGLLTDTQYF,TGTGCCAGCAGCTTGGGACTACTCACAGATACGCAGTATTTT
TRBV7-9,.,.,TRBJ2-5,CASSLAQGRQETQYF,TGTGCCAGCAGCTTAGCTCAGGGGCGCCAAGAGACCCAGTACTTC
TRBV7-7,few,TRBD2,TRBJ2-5,CASSLGSSGGLTETQYF,TGTGCCAGCAGCTTAGGGAGTAGCGGGGGGTTAACGGAGACCCAGTACTTC
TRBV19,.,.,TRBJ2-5,CASTPSISGTQETQYF,TGTGCCAGTACCCCCTCAATTAGCGGAACCCAAGAGACCCAGTACTTC
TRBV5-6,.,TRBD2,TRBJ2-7,CASSSSGGTYEQYF,TGTGCCAGCAGCTCTAGCGGGGGAACCTACGAGCAGTACTTC
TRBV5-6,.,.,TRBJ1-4,CASSLEEGRVFF,TGTGCCAGCAGCTTGGAGGAAGGGCGGGTGTTTTTT
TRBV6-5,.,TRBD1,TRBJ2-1,CASRGDRGQGEQFF,TGTGCCAGCAGGGGGGACAGGGGGCAGGGTGAGCAGTTCTTC
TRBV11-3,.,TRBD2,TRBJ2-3,CASSLSGNTQYF,TGTGCCAGCAGCTTAAGCGGGAATACGCAGTATTTT
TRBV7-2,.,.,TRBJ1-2,CASTRTGINYGYTF,TGTGCCAGCACCCGGACGGGAATTAACTATGGCTACACCTTC
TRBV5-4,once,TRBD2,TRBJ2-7,CASSPGSGGIYEQYF,TGTGCCAGCAGCCCGGGGAGCGGGGGAATCTACGAGCAGTACTTC
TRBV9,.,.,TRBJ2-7,CASSVGLIAGGDYEQYF,TGTGCCAGCAGCGTAGGTCTGATCGCGGGCGGAGACTACGAGCAGTACTTC
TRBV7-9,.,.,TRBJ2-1,CASTLASPYNEQFF,TGTGCCAGCACTCTAGCGTCACCCTACAATGAGCAGTTCTTC